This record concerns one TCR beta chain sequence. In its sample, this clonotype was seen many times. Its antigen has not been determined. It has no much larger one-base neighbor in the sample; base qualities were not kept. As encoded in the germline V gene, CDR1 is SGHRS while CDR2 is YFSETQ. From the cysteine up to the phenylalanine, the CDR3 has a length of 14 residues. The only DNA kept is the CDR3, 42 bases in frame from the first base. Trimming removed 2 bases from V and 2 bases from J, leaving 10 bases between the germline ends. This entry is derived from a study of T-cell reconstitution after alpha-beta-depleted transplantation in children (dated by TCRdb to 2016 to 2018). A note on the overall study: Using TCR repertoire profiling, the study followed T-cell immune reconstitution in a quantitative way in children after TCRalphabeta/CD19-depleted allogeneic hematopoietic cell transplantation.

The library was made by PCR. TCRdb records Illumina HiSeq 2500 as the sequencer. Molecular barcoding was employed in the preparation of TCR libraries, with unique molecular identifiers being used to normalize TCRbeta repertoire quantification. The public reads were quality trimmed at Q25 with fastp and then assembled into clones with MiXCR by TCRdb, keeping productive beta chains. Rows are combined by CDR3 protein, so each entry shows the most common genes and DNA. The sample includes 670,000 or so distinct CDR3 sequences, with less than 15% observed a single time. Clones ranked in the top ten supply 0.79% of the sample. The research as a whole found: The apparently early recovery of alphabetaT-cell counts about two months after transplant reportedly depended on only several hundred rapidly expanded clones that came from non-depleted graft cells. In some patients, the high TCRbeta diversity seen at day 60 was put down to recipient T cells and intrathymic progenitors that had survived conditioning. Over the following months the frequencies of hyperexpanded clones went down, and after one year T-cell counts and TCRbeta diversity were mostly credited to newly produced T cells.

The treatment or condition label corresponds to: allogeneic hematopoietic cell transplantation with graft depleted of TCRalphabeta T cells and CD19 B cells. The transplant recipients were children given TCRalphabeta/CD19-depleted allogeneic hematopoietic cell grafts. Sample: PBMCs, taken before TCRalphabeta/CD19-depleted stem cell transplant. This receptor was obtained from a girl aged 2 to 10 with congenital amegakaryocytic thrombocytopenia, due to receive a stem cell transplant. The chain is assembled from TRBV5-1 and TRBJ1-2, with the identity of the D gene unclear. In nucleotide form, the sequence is TGCGCCAGCAGCTTAGGAGAGCGGAACTATGGCTACACCTTC. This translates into CASSLGERNYGYTF.